The clone carrying this TCR beta chain has ten or more counts. Its antigen is undetermined. The data belong to a study of molecular identifiers for immune sequencing clone quantification. Study-wide context: RNA from around 20,000 or 100,000 naive CD8 cells was split five ways in replicates, with four sequenced. The study's findings and limits: More than 97% of effector molecules, versus under 1% of naive-cell molecules, belonged to clones above 20 RNA copies. Underestimation of highly expanded clone sizes could arise where identical TCR molecules share a barcode.

CDR3 length equals 18 residues. Germline V gene sequence: CDR1 SGHAT, CDR2 FQNNGV. Deletions cut 2 bases from V and 2 bases from J, with 18 bases between. Preparation of the bulk TCR libraries relied on previously described methods and listed TCR primers. Via MiXCR, TCRdb re-called the PCR reads, giving one row per CDR3 protein. There are about 640,000 distinct CDR3 sequences in the sample; around 20% occur only once, and around 0.86% lies in the top ten. This chain joins TRBV11-2 and TRBJ2-2, with D tentatively TRBD1 (6 bases). The TCR was taken from a human donor in good health. Some libraries in this study had Jurkat cell RNA spiked in. Specimen: naive CD8+ T cells from blood, with Jurkat cell RNA spiked in. Subset described: FACS-sorted CD8+CD4-CCR7+CD45RA+ naive T cells. CDR3 protein: CASSLWVTGLSNTGELFF. The CDR3 bases are TGTGCCAGCAGCTTATGGGTTACAGGGTTGAGCAACACCGGGGAGCTGTTTTTT.